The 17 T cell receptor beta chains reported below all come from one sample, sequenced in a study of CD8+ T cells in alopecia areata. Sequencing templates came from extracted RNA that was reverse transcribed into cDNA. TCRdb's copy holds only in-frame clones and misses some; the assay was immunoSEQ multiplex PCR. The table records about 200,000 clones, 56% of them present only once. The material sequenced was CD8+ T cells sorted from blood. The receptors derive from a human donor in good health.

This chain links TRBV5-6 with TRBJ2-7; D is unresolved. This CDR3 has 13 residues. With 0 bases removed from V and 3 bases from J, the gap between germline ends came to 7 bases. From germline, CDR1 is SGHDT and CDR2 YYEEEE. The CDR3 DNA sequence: TGTGCCAGCAGCTTGGGCTCTCTCTACGAGCAGTACTTC. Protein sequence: CASSLGSLYEQYF.

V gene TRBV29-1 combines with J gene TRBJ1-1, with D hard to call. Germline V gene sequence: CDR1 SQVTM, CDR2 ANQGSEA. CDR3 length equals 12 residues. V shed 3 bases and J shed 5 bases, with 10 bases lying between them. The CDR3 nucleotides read TGCAGCGTTGATGTGGTTGGGACTGAAGCTTTCTTT. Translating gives CSVDVVGTEAFF.

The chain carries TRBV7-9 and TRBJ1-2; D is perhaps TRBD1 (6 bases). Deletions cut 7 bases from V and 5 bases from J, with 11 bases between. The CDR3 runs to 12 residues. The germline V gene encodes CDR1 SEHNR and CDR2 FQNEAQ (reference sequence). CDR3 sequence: CASTSRGYGYTF. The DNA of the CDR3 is TGTGCCAGCACCTCGAGGGGGTATGGCTACACCTTC.

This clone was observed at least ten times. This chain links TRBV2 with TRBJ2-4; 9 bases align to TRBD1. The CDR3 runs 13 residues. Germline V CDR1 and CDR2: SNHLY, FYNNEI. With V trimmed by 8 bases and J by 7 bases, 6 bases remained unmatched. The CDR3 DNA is TGTGCCAGCGGTGGGGGACAGGGTAACATTCAGTACTTC. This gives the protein CASGGGQGNIQYF.

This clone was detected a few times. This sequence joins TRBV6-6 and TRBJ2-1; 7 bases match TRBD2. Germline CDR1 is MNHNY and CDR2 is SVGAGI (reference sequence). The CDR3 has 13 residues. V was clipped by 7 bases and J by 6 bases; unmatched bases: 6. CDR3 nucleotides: TGTGCCAGCAATGGCGGGGGTATCAATGAGCAGTTCTTC. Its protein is CASNGGGINEQFF.

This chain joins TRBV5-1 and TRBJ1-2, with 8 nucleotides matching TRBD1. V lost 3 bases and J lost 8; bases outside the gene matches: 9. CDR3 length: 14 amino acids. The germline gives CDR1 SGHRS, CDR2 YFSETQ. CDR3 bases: TGCGCCAGCAGCTCTCGGACAGGGAGAGGCGGCTACACCTTC. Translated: CASSSRTGRGGYTF.

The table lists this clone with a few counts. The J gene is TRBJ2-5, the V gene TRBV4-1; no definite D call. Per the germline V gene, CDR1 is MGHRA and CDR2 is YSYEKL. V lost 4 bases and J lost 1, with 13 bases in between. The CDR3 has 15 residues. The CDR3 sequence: CASSLIHRSQETQYF. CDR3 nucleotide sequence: TGCGCCAGCAGCCTCATACACAGAAGCCAAGAGACCCAGTACTTC.

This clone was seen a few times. The CDR3, as DNA: TGCGCCAGCAGTCCCGGTGGGATCGGGGAGCTGTTTTTT. Protein product: CASSPGGIGELFF. The rearrangement joins TRBV5-1 to TRBJ2-2; no clear D gene. Germline CDR1 is SGHRS and CDR2 is YFSETQ. Trimming removed 5 bases at V and 7 bases at J, with 12 bases between. This CDR3 is 13 amino acids long.

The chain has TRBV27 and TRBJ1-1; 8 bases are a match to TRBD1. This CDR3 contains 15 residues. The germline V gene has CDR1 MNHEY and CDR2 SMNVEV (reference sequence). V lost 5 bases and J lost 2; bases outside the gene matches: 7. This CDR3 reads CASSPLTGANTEAFF. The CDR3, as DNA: TGTGCCAGCAGTCCGCTGACAGGGGCAAACACTGAAGCTTTCTTT.

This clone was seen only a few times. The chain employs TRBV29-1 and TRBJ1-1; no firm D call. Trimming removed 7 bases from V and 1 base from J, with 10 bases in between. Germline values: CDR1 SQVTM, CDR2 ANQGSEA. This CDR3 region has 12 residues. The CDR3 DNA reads TGCAGCGCCCCCACAGAGAACACTGAAGCTTTCTTT. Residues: CSAPTENTEAFF.

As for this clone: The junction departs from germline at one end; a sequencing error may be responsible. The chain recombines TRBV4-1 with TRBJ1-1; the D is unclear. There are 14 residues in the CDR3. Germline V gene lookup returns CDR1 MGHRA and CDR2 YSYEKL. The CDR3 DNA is TGCGCCAGCAGCCTATTAGGCAGGAACGCTGAAGCTTTCTTT. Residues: CASSLLGRNAEAFF.

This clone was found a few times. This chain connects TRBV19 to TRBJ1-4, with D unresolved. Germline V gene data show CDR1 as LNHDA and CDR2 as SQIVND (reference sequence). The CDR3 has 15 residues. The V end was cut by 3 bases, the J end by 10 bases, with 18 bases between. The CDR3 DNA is TGTGCCAGTAGTATCGGAGGGTCGAATAGGGTAAAACTGTTTTTT. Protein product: CASSIGGSNRVKLFF.

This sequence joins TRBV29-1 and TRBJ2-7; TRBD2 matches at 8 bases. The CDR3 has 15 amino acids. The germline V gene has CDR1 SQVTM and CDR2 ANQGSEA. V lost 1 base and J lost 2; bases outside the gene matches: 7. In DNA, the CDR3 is TGCAGCGTTGAAGCGGGGGGGGATCGCCCCTACGAGCAGTACTTC. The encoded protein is CSVEAGGDRPYEQYF.

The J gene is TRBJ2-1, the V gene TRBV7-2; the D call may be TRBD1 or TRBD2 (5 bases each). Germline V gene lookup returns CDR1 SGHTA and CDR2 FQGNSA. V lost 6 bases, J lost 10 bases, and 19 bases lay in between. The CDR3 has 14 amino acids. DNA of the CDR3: TGTGCCAGCAGATTGGGACCGTCGGAAGGGGAGCAGTTCTTC. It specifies CASRLGPSEGEQFF. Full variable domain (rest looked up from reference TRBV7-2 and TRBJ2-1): GAGVSQSPSNKVTEKGKDVELRCDPISGHTALYWYRQSLGQGLEFLIYFQGNSAPDKSGLPSDRFSAERTGGSVSTLTIQRTQQEDSAVYLCASRLGPSEGEQFFGPGTRLTVL.

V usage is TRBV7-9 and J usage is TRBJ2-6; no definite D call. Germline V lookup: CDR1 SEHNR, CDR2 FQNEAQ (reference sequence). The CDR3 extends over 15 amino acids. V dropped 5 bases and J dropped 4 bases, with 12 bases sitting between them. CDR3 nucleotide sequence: TGTGCCAGCAGCAACCACCTGAGCGGGGCCAACGTCCTGACTTTC. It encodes CASSNHLSGANVLTF.

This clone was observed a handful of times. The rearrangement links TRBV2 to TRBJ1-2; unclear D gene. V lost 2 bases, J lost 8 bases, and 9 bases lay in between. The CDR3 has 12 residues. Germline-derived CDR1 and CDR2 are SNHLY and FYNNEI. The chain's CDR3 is CASSEYREGYTF. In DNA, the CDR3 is TGTGCCAGCAGTGAATATAGGGAGGGCTACACCTTC.

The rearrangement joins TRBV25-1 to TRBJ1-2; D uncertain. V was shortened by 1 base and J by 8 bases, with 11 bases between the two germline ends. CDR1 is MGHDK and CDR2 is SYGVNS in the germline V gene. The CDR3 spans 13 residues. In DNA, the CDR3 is TGTGCCAGCAGTGAATTGACGGCTAGCGGCTACACCTTC. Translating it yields CASSELTASGYTF.